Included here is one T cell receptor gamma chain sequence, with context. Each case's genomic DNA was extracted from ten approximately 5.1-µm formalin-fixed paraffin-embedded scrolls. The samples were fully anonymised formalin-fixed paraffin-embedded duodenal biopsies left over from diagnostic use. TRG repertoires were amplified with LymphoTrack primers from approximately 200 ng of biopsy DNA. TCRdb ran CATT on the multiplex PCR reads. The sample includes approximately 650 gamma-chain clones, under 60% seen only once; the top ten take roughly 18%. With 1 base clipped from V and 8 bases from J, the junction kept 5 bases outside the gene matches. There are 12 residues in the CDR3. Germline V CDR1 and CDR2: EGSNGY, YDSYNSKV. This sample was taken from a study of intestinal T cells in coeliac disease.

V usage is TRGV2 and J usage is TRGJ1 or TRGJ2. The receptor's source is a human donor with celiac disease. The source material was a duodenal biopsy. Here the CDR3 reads CATWDGGNKKLF. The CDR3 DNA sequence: TGTGCCACCTGGGACGGCGGGAATAAGAAACTCTTT.